A single sample gave rise to the 14 T cell receptor beta chains below, sequenced in a study of blood T cell repertoires in COVID-19. Profiled with immunoSEQ multiplex PCR; TCRdb holds only in-frame clones, not every one. The data contain 150,000 to 200,000 clones, approximately 90% of them singletons. The source material was peripheral blood. Source of these receptors: a man between 18 and 35 years old with active or convalescent COVID-19.

This clone was seen a handful of times. This chain joins TRBV7-6 and TRBJ2-2; D perhaps matches TRBD1 (5 bases). V shed 1 base and J shed 0 bases, with 9 bases lying between them. CDR3 size: 16 residues. Germline V lookup: CDR1 SGHVS, CDR2 FNYEAQ. The CDR3 DNA sequence: TGTGCCAGCAGCTTAGGGGCAGGGTCGAACACCGGGGAGCTGTTTTTT. Protein product: CASSLGAGSNTGELFF.

In regard to this clone: Other DNA sequences in this sample translate to the same CDR3. The chain carries TRBV7-9 and TRBJ2-2, with D unresolved. This CDR3 spans 13 amino acids. V lost 6 bases, J lost 2 bases, and 7 bases lay in between. CDR1 is SEHNR, CDR2 FQNEAQ, per germline (reference sequence). CDR3 residues: CASSSSNTGELFF. The CDR3 DNA follows: TGTGCCAGCAGTTCAAGCAACACCGGGGAGCTGTTTTTT.

Concerning this clone: A junction boundary mismatches the germline segment, possibly from a read error. The chain links TRBV7-9 to TRBJ1-1, with D tentatively TRBD1 (5 bases). CDR3 length: 13 amino acids. Germline-derived CDR1 and CDR2 are SEHNR and FQNEAQ (reference sequence). CDR3 in amino acids: CAGSPNRGTEAFF. The CDR3 DNA sequence: TGTGCCGGCAGCCCAAACCGGGGGACTGAAGCTTTCTTT. Combining the CDR3 with reference TRBV7-9 and TRBJ1-1 gives the whole variable domain DTGVSQNPRHKITKRGQNVTFRCDPISEHNRLYWYRQTLGQGPEFLTYFQNEAQLEKSRLLSDRFSAERPKGSFSTLEIQRTEQGDSAMYLCAGSPNRGTEAFFGQGTRLTVV.

This rearrangement joins TRBV2 to TRBJ2-5, with 9 bases identical to TRBD1. The CDR3 totals 15 residues. Trimming removed 4 bases from V and 5 bases from J; junction bases left unmatched: 8. Looked up from germline, CDR1 is SNHLY and CDR2 is FYNNEI. The DNA for the CDR3 is TGTGCCAGCAGTGCTCACAGGGGGCGTGGGGAGACCCAGTACTTC. This sequence encodes CASSAHRGRGETQYF. Full variable domain (outside the CDR3, taken from reference TRBV2 and TRBJ2-5): EPEVTQTPSHQVTQMGQEVILRCVPISNHLYFYWYRQILGQKVEFLVSFYNNEISEKSEIFDDQFSVERPDGSNFTLKIRSTKLEDSAMYFCASSAHRGRGETQYFGPGTRLLVL.

The chain combines TRBV10-3 with TRBJ1-4; no clear D gene. The ends were cut back, 10 bases at V and 4 bases at J, with 10 bases in the middle. This CDR3 has 12 amino acids. CDR1 is ENHRY and CDR2 is SYGVKD in the germline V gene. The CDR3 coding sequence is TGTGCCACCGCCGGGTTTAATGAAAAACTGTTTTTT. Residues: CATAGFNEKLFF.

This rearrangement joins TRBV5-1 to TRBJ1-4, with D perhaps TRBD1 (5 bases). Germline values: CDR1 SGHRS, CDR2 YFSETQ. V was trimmed by 0 bases and J by 8 bases, leaving 11 bases between them. This CDR3 has 14 amino acids. The CDR3 bases are TGCGCCAGCAGCTTGGCCGGGACTGGCGAAAAACTGTTTTTT. It yields the protein CASSLAGTGEKLFF.

The chain has TRBV6-5 and TRBJ1-6; TRBD1 aligns across 10 bases. The CDR3 has 14 amino acids. Germline lookup yields CDR1 MNHEY and CDR2 SVGAGI. Trimming took 5 bases from V and 13 from J; bases not matched to a gene: 8. CDR3 DNA sequence: TGTGCCAGCAGTCAGCGACAGGGGGCCTTCCCCCTCCACTTT. It specifies CASSQRQGAFPLHF.

The CDR3 reads CATSSNRDVTDTQYF. CDR3 DNA sequence: TGTGCCACCAGCAGTAACAGGGATGTCACAGATACGCAGTATTTT. The chain has TRBV15 and TRBJ2-3, with a weak D call TRBD1 (6 bases). The V end lost 3 bases, the J end lost 2 bases, and 12 bases lay between the germline ends. Looked up from germline, CDR1 is LNHNV and CDR2 is YYDKDF (reference sequence). The length of the CDR3 is 15 residues.

This chain uses TRBV27 with TRBJ1-5, with TRBD1 matching over 8 bases. Germline V gives CDR1 MNHEY, CDR2 SMNVEV (reference sequence). With V trimmed by 5 bases and J by 5 bases, 8 bases remained unmatched. This CDR3 has 15 amino acids. The CDR3 coding sequence is TGTGCCAGCAGTACCGGGACAGGTCATGATCAGCCCCAGCATTTT. Translated: CASSTGTGHDQPQHF.

This chain joins TRBV7-3 and TRBJ2-7; 11 positions agree with TRBD2. Germline CDR1 reads SGHTA; CDR2 reads FQGTGA. The CDR3 is 15 residues long. V shed 6 bases and J 7 bases; nucleotides not matched to a gene: 11. CDR3 region: CASSLAGGREGEQYF. The CDR3 DNA sequence: TGTGCCAGCAGTCTAGCGGGAGGCCGTGAAGGGGAGCAGTACTTC.

The J gene is TRBJ1-4, the V gene TRBV28; D is ambiguous. Per the germline V gene, CDR1 is MDHEN and CDR2 is SYDVKM. V dropped 4 bases and J dropped 8 bases, with 17 bases sitting between them. The CDR3 has 15 residues. The CDR3 is CASSSPTPPREKLFF. The CDR3 region has the DNA TGTGCCAGCAGTTCTCCCACTCCTCCCCGGGAAAAACTGTTTTTT.

The chain links TRBV2 to TRBJ1-5; 8 nucleotides line up with TRBD1. J lost 7 bases, V lost 4 bases, and 6 bases had no gene match. Germline CDR1 and CDR2: SNHLY and FYNNEI. The CDR3 is 14 residues long. The CDR3: CASSVTGGEQPQHF. CDR3 nucleotides: TGTGCCAGCAGTGTCACAGGGGGGGAACAGCCCCAGCATTTT. The full variable domain, completed using reference TRBV2 and TRBJ1-5, is EPEVTQTPSHQVTQMGQEVILRCVPISNHLYFYWYRQILGQKVEFLVSFYNNEISEKSEIFDDQFSVERPDGSNFTLKIRSTKLEDSAMYFCASSVTGGEQPQHFGDGTRLSIL.

This chain joins TRBV6-1 and TRBJ1-1; D is unclear. CDR3 size: 14 residues. In germline, CDR1 is MNHNS, CDR2 SASEGT. Trimming took off 3 bases at V and 1 base at J, with 9 bases between the two ends. DNA of the CDR3: TGTGCCAGCAGTGAGTATAGAGGGAACACTGAAGCTTTCTTT. Amino acids: CASSEYRGNTEAFF.

CDR3 bases: TGTGCCAGCAGCAGGCACAGTTTTCATGTAGCTTTCTTT. Protein sequence: CASSRHSFHVAFF. This sequence joins TRBV21-1 and TRBJ1-1; the listed D gene, TRBD1, was not tested against the DNA. TRBV21-1 is recorded as a pseudogene. There are 13 residues in the CDR3.